These 3 T cell receptor beta chains share one sample of origin, sequenced in a study of blood T cell repertoires in COVID-19 (dated by TCRdb to 2018 to 2021). Libraries were prepared through the immunoSEQ multiplex PCR assay. Not all clones reach the TCRdb copy of this immuneACCESS table, which keeps in-frame sequences only. Checked studies attribute under half of the gap to unresolved V genes and leave the rest unexplained. Counted in this sample were approximately 220,000 clones; 80% to 90% of them appeared once. The top ten constitute less than 4% of the sample. The sample consisted of PBMCs or T cells enriched from blood (not recorded which). These receptors were obtained from a middle-aged woman who had been exposed to COVID-19.

The V gene is TRBV18, the J gene TRBJ1-6; 9 bases agree with TRBD1. The V segment lost 3 bases and the J segment 9 bases; nucleotides outside the gene matches: 9. CDR3 length equals 16 residues. Germline loops: CDR1 KGHSH, CDR2 LQKENI. The DNA for the CDR3 is TGTGCCAGCTCACCCTCGGACAGGGGAGGCGGTTCACCCCTCCACTTT. Its translation: CASSPSDRGGGSPLHF.

This rearrangement joins TRBV6-6 to TRBJ2-2; D might be TRBD1 (7 bases). The ends were cut back, 6 bases at V and 6 bases at J, with 20 bases in the middle. This CDR3 is 16 amino acids long. Germline assignment: CDR1 MNHNY and CDR2 SVGAGI (reference sequence). CDR3 sequence: CASSYHQGGRPGELFF. In DNA form, the CDR3 reads TGTGCCAGCAGCTACCACCAGGGGGGCCGACCCGGGGAGCTGTTTTTT.

The CDR3 loop is CASSAGASEQYF. The DNA for the CDR3 is TGTGCCAGTAGTGCTGGAGCGTCCGAGCAGTACTTC. The J gene is TRBJ2-7, the V gene TRBV19; D gene ambiguous. Germline CDR1 is LNHDA and CDR2 is SQIVND (reference sequence). The CDR3 runs to 12 residues. Trimming removed 5 bases from V and 6 bases from J, with 11 bases in between.